This TCR beta chain was recorded in a study of blood T cell repertoires in COVID-19. Study details: Donors in the United States, Italy and Spain gave samples during acute or convalescent COVID-19. PBMCs, B-cell-depleted T cells, or T cells provided the cDNA or gDNA that made up the material.

Study processing details: Amplification of reference gene primers provided the estimated nucleated cell counts. Using immunoSEQ multiplex PCR, the repertoire was profiled, and TCRdb retains in-frame clones only, with some absent. That table supplies the V and J calls and clone size; D and trimming were determined from the DNA. The table records 150,000 to 200,000 clones, roughly 88% of them present only once. What was sequenced was peripheral blood. The receptor comes from a woman under 40 with acute or convalescent COVID-19.

In DNA, the CDR3 is TGTGCCAGCAGCCCCTTGTATGTCACTGAAGCTTTCTTT. This gives the protein CASSPLYVTEAFF. The chain uses TRBV5-6 and TRBJ1-1; no clear D. This CDR3 spans 13 amino acids. CDR1 and CDR2 from the germline V gene are SGHDT and YYEEEE. The V and J ends lost 4 bases and 4 bases respectively, with 11 bases between them.